This record concerns one TCR beta chain sequence. The data originate from a study of shared clonotypes between healthy human individuals. As defined, naive CD8 cells were CD45RO-negative and positively selected for CCR7, with terminally differentiated effector memory CD45RA+ cells excluded. Germline V CDR1 and CDR2: MDHEN, SYDVKM. Trimming left V 5 bases short and J 2 bases short, with 10 bases between. The CDR3 covers 13 residues. The method was immunoSEQ multiplex PCR; TCRdb's version includes in-frame clones alone and lacks a portion of them. The sample lists nearly 2 million clones, about 95% occurring once.

This chain uses TRBV28 with TRBJ2-7, with D uncertain. The material sequenced was naive CD8+ T cells sorted from blood. This receptor was obtained from a man aged 18-30 years in good health. Written as DNA, the CDR3 is TGTGCCAGCAGTATTGGCCACCCCTACGAGCAGTACTTC. Its translation: CASSIGHPYEQYF.